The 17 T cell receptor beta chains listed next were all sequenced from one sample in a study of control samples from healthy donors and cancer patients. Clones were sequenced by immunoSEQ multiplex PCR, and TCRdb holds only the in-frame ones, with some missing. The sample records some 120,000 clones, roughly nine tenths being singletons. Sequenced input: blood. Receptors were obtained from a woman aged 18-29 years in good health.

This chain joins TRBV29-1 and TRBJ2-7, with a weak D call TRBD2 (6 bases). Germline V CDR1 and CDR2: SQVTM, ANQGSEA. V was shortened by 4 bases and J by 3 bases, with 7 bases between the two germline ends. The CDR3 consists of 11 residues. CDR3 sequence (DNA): TGCAGCGTTGTAGCGGACTACGAGCAGTACTTC. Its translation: CSVVADYEQYF.

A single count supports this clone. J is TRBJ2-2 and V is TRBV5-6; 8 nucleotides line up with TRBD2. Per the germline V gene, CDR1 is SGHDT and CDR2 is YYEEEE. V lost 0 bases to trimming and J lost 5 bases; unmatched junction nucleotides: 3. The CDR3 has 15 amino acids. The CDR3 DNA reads TGTGCCAGCAGCTTGGGAGCGGGGGAGACCGGGGAGCTGTTTTTT. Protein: CASSLGAGETGELFF.

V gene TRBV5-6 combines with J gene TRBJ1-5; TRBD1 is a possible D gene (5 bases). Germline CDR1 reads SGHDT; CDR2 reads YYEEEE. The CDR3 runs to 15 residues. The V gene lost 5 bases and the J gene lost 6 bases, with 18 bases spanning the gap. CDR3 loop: CASSISGQGGQPQHF. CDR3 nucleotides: TGTGCCAGCAGTATCAGCGGGCAGGGAGGTCAGCCCCAGCATTTT.

The CDR3 DNA reads TGTGCCAGCCTTAGCGGGAGGGCTACAGATACGCAGTATTTT. It encodes CASLSGRATDTQYF. The chain couples TRBV28 to TRBJ2-3, with TRBD2 identical over 11 bases. Germline CDR1 is MDHEN and CDR2 is SYDVKM. This CDR3 spans 14 amino acids. Losses at the gene ends were 8 bases for V and 3 bases for J; bases not matched to a gene: 4. Using reference TRBV28 and TRBJ2-3 for the parts outside the CDR3, the full variable domain is DVKVTQSSRYLVKRTGEKVFLECVQDMDHENMFWYRQDPGLGLRLIYFSYDVKMKEKGDIPEGYSVSREKKERFSLILESASTNQTSMYLCASLSGRATDTQYFGPGTRLTVL.

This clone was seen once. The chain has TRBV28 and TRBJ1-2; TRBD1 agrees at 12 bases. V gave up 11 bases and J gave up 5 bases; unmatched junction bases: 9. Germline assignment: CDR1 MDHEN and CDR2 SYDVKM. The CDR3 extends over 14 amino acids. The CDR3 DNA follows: TGTGCCGCCAAGTGGGACAGGGGGCATTATGGCTACACCTTC. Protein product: CAAKWDRGHYGYTF.

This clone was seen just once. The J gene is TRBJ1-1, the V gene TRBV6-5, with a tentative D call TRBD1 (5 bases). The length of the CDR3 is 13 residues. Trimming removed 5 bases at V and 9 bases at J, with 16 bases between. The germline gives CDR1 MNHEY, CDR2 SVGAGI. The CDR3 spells CASSPGRSTQAFF. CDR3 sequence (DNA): TGTGCCAGCAGTCCGGGACGGAGCACCCAAGCTTTCTTT.

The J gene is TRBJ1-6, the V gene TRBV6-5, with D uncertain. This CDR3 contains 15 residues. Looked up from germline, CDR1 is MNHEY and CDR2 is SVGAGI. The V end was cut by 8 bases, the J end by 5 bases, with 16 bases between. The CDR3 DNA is TGTGCCAGCCTCACCAAGTGGGGTGATAATTCACCCCTCCACTTT. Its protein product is CASLTKWGDNSPLHF.

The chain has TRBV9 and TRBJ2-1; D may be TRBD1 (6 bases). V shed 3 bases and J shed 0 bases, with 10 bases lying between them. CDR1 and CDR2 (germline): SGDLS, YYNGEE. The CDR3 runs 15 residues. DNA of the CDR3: TGTGCCAGCAGCGCGACAGGAAGCTCCTACAATGAGCAGTTCTTC. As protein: CASSATGSSYNEQFF.

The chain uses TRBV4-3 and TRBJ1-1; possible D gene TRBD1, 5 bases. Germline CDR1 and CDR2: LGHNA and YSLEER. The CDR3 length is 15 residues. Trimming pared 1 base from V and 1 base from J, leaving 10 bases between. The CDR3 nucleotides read TGCGCCAGCAGCCAAGGGGGGATTGGGAACACTGAAGCTTTCTTT. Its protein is CASSQGGIGNTEAFF.

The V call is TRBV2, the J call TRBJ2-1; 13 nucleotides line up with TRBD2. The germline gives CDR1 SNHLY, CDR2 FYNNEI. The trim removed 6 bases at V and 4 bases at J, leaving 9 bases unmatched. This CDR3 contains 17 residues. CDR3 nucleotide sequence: TGTGCCAGCAGCCGTGGACTAGCGGGGGTGACGTACAATGAGCAGTTCTTC. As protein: CASSRGLAGVTYNEQFF. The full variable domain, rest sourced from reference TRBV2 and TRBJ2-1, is EPEVTQTPSHQVTQMGQEVILRCVPISNHLYFYWYRQILGQKVEFLVSFYNNEISEKSEIFDDQFSVERPDGSNFTLKIRSTKLEDSAMYFCASSRGLAGVTYNEQFFGPGTRLTVL.

CDR3 loop: CASSSTLWGAIPYEQYF. Here the CDR3 DNA reads TGTGCCAGCAGCTCGACCCTATGGGGGGCGATTCCCTACGAGCAGTACTTC. The V gene is TRBV6-2 or TRBV6-3, the J gene TRBJ2-7; the D gene could be TRBD1 or TRBD2 (6 bases each). The CDR3 covers 17 residues. Germline CDR1 MNHEY, CDR2 SVGEGT. Deletions cut 6 bases from V and 2 bases from J, with 23 bases between.

The CDR3 protein is CASSQEYGTGVVETQYF. For the CDR3, the DNA is TGCGCCAGCAGCCAAGAGTACGGGACAGGCGTTGTGGAGACCCAGTACTTC. This rearrangement joins TRBV4-3 to TRBJ2-5; 8 bases align to TRBD1. Losses at the gene ends were 0 bases for V and 5 bases for J; bases not matched to a gene: 11. The CDR3 extends over 17 amino acids. Germline V gives CDR1 LGHNA, CDR2 YSLEER.

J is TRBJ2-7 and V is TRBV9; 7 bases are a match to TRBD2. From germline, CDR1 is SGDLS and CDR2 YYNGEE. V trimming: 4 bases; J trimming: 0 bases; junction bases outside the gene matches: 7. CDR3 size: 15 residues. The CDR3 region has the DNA TGTGCCAGCAGCCGCGGGGGAGGGAGCTCCTACGAGCAGTACTTC. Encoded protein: CASSRGGGSSYEQYF.

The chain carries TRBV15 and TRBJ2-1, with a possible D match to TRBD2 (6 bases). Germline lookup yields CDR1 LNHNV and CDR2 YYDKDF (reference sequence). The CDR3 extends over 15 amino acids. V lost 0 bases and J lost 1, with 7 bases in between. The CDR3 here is CATSRDAGSYNEQFF. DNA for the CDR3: TGTGCCACCAGCAGAGACGCGGGATCCTACAATGAGCAGTTCTTC.

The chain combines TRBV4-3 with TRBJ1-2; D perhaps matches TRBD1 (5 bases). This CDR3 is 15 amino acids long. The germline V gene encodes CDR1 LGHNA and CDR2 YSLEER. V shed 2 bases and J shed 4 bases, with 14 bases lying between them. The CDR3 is CASSQSDGAAYGYTF. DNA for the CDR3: TGCGCCAGCAGCCAAAGTGATGGGGCTGCCTATGGCTACACCTTC.

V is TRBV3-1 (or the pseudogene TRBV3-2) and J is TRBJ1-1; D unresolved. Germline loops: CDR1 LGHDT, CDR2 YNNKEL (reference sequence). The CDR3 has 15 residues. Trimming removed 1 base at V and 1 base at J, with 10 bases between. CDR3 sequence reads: CASSQGTWSNTEAFF. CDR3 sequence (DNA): TGTGCCAGCAGCCAAGGAACATGGTCGAACACTGAAGCTTTCTTT.

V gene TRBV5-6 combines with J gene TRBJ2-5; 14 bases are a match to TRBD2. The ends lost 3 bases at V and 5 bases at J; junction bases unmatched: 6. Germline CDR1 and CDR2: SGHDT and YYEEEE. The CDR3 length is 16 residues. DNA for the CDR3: TGTGCCAGCAGCTCCTGGACTAGCGGGGGGACGGAGACCCAGTACTTC. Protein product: CASSSWTSGGTETQYF.